These T cell receptor beta chains were read from a single sample in a study of blood T cell repertoires in COVID-19. Method: immunoSEQ multiplex PCR; TCRdb's copy keeps in-frame clones and lacks some. The data show some 300,000 clones, 90% seen once. Sequenced sample: peripheral blood. Receptors were obtained from a woman aged 40 to 49 with COVID-19, enrolled during active disease. CDR3s include the opening cysteine and the closing phenylalanine or tryptophan. A D gene is named only where the DNA matches it firmly. Rows may omit the clone size; those that give it use once, few, many or a size class.

V,D,J,size,CDR3,DNA
TRBV3-1/TRBV3-2,NA,TRBJ2-1,NA,CASSQDGSSYNEQFF,TGTGCCAGCAGCCAAGATGGGAGCTCCTACAATGAGCAGTTCTTC
TRBV28,TRBD1,TRBJ2-2,NA,CASSPGQPGELFF,TGTGCCAGCAGCCCGGGACAGCCCGGGGAGCTGTTTTTT
TRBV5-1,NA,TRBJ1-2,NA,CASSLRLGAINNYGYTF,TGCGCCAGCAGCTTGAGATTGGGGGCCATAAATAACTATGGCTACACCTTC
TRBV24-1,TRBD1,TRBJ2-1,NA,CATSDSGGNEQFF,TGTGCCACCAGTGACTCAGGGGGCAATGAGCAGTTCTTC
TRBV9,TRBD1,TRBJ2-1,NA,CASSPLTGWGNEQFF,TGTGCCAGCAGCCCATTGACAGGGTGGGGCAATGAGCAGTTCTTC
TRBV7-9,NA,TRBJ1-4,NA,CASSAIGGQSFEKLFF,TGTGCCAGCAGCGCGATTGGCGGACAGAGTTTCGAAAAACTGTTTTTT
TRBV6-6,TRBD1,TRBJ2-7,NA,CASTEAGTGFIEQYF,TGTGCCAGCACGGAAGCCGGGACAGGGTTTATCGAGCAGTACTTC
TRBV7-2,NA,TRBJ1-6,NA,CASSSSYNSPLHF,TGTGCCAGCAGCTCTTCCTATAATTCACCCCTCCACTTT
TRBV6-5,NA,TRBJ2-5,NA,CASSYAGPQETQYF,TGTGCCAGCAGTTACGCGGGGCCACAAGAGACCCAGTACTTC
TRBV14,NA,TRBJ1-2,NA,CASSWEQGPNYGYTF,TGTGCCAGCAGCTGGGAACAGGGCCCTAACTATGGCTACACCTTC
TRBV7-3,TRBD2,TRBJ2-7,NA,CASSLMGGRAQGYEQYF,TGTGCCAGCAGCTTAATGGGTGGGAGGGCCCAGGGTTACGAGCAGTACTTC
TRBV5-1,NA,TRBJ2-7,NA,CASSLNSLSSYEPYF,TGCGCCAGCAGCTTGAATAGCCTCAGCTCCTACGAGCCCTACTTC
TRBV4-1,NA,TRBJ1-2,NA,CASSRNSGALNYGYTF,TGCGCCAGCAGCCGAAACTCAGGGGCCCTAAACTATGGCTACACCTTC
TRBV20-1,TRBD1,TRBJ2-3,NA,CSASSIGDRGRDTQYF,TGCAGTGCTAGTTCGATCGGGGACAGGGGGCGAGATACGCAGTATTTT
TRBV7-8,TRBD2,TRBJ2-5,few,CASSPGVAGGPQQETQYF,TGTGCCAGCAGCCCGGGGGTAGCGGGAGGGCCGCAGCAAGAGACCCAGTACTTC
TRBV5-1,TRBD2,TRBJ2-1,once,CASSGRTSGINEQFF,TGCGCCAGCAGCGGACGGACTAGCGGGATAAATGAGCAGTTCTTC
TRBV5-1,NA,TRBJ1-3,NA,CASSIGLDSQPSGNTIYF,TGCGCCAGCAGTATCGGGTTAGACAGCCAGCCCTCTGGAAACACCATATATTTT
TRBV27,NA,TRBJ2-7,NA,CASSFLPLPDSYEQYF,TGTGCCAGCAGTTTCCTCCCCCTCCCCGACAGCTACGAGCAGTACTTC
TRBV6-5,TRBD1,TRBJ1-6,NA,CASRNTGGNSPLHF,TGTGCCAGCAGAAATACAGGGGGAAACTCACCCCTCCACTTT
TRBV7-2,NA,TRBJ2-3,NA,CASSFGEGTQYF,TGTGCCAGCAGCTTCGGGGAAGGTACGCAGTATTTT
TRBV5-1,TRBD1,TRBJ2-7,NA,CASSRTPALNRGGYEQYF,TGCGCCAGCAGCAGAACACCCGCCTTAAACAGGGGTGGCTACGAGCAGTACTTC
TRBV15,TRBD1,TRBJ1-2,NA,CATSRVQGALNGYTF,TGTGCCACCAGCAGAGTACAGGGGGCGCTTAATGGCTACACCTTC
TRBV12-3/TRBV12-4,NA,TRBJ1-1,NA,CASSLKGAVEAFF,TGTGCCAGCAGTTTAAAAGGGGCAGTTGAAGCTTTCTTT
TRBV6-5,NA,TRBJ1-2,NA,CASSYQGLNGYTF,TGTGCCAGCAGTTACCAGGGGCTTAATGGCTACACCTTC
TRBV10-3,NA,TRBJ2-2,NA,CAISEVGGNTGELFF,TGTGCCATCAGTGAGGTAGGGGGAAACACCGGGGAGCTGTTTTTT
TRBV11-2,TRBD1,TRBJ2-2,NA,CASSSGQTDTGELFF,TGTGCCAGCAGCTCGGGACAGACGGACACCGGGGAGCTGTTTTTT
TRBV1,NA,TRBJ1-3,NA,CTGNSHSGNTIYF,TGCACCGGTAACTCGCACTCTGGAAACACCATATATTTT
TRBV27,NA,TRBJ1-5,NA,CASAPGGRGADQPQHF,TGTGCCAGCGCCCCGGGGGGCAGGGGCGCTGATCAGCCCCAGCATTTT
TRBV6-5,TRBD1,TRBJ1-2,NA,CASSINSGGGYGYTF,TGTGCCAGCAGCATTAATTCAGGGGGCGGCTATGGCTACACCTTC
TRBV29-1,NA,TRBJ2-1,NA,CSVEEYNNEQFF,TGCAGCGTTGAAGAATATAACAATGAGCAGTTCTTC
TRBV7-2,NA,TRBJ2-7,NA,CASSLAVSAAYEQYF,TGTGCCAGCAGCTTAGCGGTTAGCGCCGCCTACGAGCAGTACTTC
TRBV15,NA,TRBJ1-6,once,CATSRGLQFDNSPLHF,TGTGCCACCAGCAGGGGACTCCAGTTTGATAATTCACCCCTCCACTTT
TRBV27,TRBD1,TRBJ1-1,NA,CASSFDRVGVGEAFF,TGTGCCAGCAGCTTCGACAGGGTGGGGGTTGGTGAAGCTTTCTTT
TRBV27,TRBD2,TRBJ2-2,NA,CASSPIAGGVGELFF,TGTGCCAGCAGCCCCATAGCGGGAGGGGTCGGGGAGCTGTTTTTT
TRBV9,NA,TRBJ2-2,NA,CASSVAGVGELFF,TGTGCCAGCAGCGTAGCAGGGGTCGGGGAGCTGTTTTTT
TRBV27,NA,TRBJ1-5,NA,CASSFTPGQPQHF,TGTGCCAGCAGTTTCACCCCGGGTCAGCCCCAGCATTTT
TRBV5-4,NA,TRBJ2-5,NA,CASSDKTGHQETQYF,TGTGCCAGCAGCGATAAGACAGGCCACCAAGAGACCCAGTACTTC
TRBV4-3,NA,TRBJ1-1,NA,CASSQGGMNTEAFF,TGCGCCAGCAGCCAGGGAGGCATGAACACTGAAGCTTTCTTT
TRBV7-8,NA,TRBJ1-1,once,CASSPQQGNTEAFF,TGTGCCAGCAGCCCCCAACAGGGGAACACTGAAGCTTTCTTT
TRBV28,NA,TRBJ1-3,NA,CASSQLGEVGGNTIYF,TGTGCCAGCAGCCAGCTCGGGGAGGTGGGTGGAAACACCATATATTTT
TRBV6-5,NA,TRBJ1-5,NA,CASSWTVGNQPQHF,TGTGCCAGCAGTTGGACAGTTGGCAATCAGCCCCAGCATTTT
TRBV9,NA,TRBJ2-3,NA,CASSVVGATDTQYF,TGTGCCAGCAGCGTAGTAGGGGCCACAGATACGCAGTATTTT
TRBV5-6,TRBD2,TRBJ2-7,NA,CASSLLRGGREQYF,TGTGCCAGCAGCTTGCTTCGGGGGGGCCGCGAGCAGTACTTC
TRBV4-2,NA,TRBJ2-2,NA,CASSQEKLVEGDTGELFF,TGTGCCAGCAGCCAAGAAAAGCTAGTCGAGGGGGACACCGGGGAGCTGTTTTTT
TRBV7-9,NA,TRBJ1-2,once,CASSLDRANYGYTF,TGTGCCAGCAGCTTGGACAGAGCAAACTATGGCTACACCTTC
TRBV5-1,TRBD1,TRBJ1-1,NA,CASSLVPPGQGLAEAFF,TGCGCCAGCAGCTTGGTCCCCCCGGGACAGGGTTTAGCTGAAGCTTTCTTT
TRBV24-1,TRBD2,TRBJ2-7,NA,CATSDGTSYEQYF,TGTGCCACCAGTGATGGGACTAGCTACGAGCAGTACTTC
TRBV2,TRBD1,TRBJ2-2,NA,CASSLRAGTGGFTGELFF,TGTGCCAGCAGTTTAAGGGCCGGGACAGGGGGGTTCACCGGGGAGCTGTTTTTT
TRBV1,NA,TRBJ2-7,NA,CTSSQGQREDYITIYEQYF,TGCACCAGCAGCCAAGGCCAACGGGAGGACTACATTACCATCTACGAGCAGTACTTC
TRBV27,TRBD1,TRBJ1-1,NA,CASSFQTGGQGRSTEAFF,TGTGCCAGCAGTTTCCAGACCGGAGGACAGGGAAGAAGCACTGAAGCTTTCTTT
TRBV6-1,NA,TRBJ2-5,NA,CASSEGGLQTQYF,TGTGCCAGCAGTGAAGGGGGACTTCAGACCCAGTACTTC
TRBV15,NA,TRBJ2-7,NA,CATSRQGHYEQYF,TGTGCCACCAGCAGACAGGGTCACTACGAGCAGTACTTC
TRBV10-3,TRBD1,TRBJ1-1,NA,CAISQPDRDPEAFF,TGTGCCATCAGCCAACCGGACAGGGACCCTGAAGCTTTCTTT
TRBV18,NA,TRBJ2-3,once,CASSPSEGTDTQYF,TGTGCCAGCTCACCCAGCGAAGGCACAGATACGCAGTATTTT
TRBV18,NA,TRBJ2-2,NA,CASSPSFARVHTGELFF,TGTGCCAGCTCACCCTCTTTCGCCCGGGTCCACACCGGGGAGCTGTTTTTT
TRBV6-5,TRBD1,TRBJ2-2,NA,CASSYGQATGELFF,TGTGCCAGCAGTTACGGACAGGCCACCGGGGAGCTGTTTTTT
TRBV28,TRBD2,TRBJ2-7,NA,CASTPKREGLHEQYF,TGTGCCAGCACCCCCAAGCGGGAGGGCCTCCACGAGCAGTACTTC
TRBV19,NA,TRBJ1-3,NA,CASSQEVLSGNTIYF,TGTGCCAGTAGCCAGGAAGTCTTAAGCGGAAACACCATATATTTT
TRBV6-5,NA,TRBJ1-2,NA,CASRSTQGFNYGYTF,TGTGCCAGCAGGTCAACCCAGGGGTTTAACTATGGCTACACCTTC
TRBV6-2/TRBV6-3,NA,TRBJ1-6,NA,CASSYSILRTASSYNSPLHF,TGTGCCAGCAGTTACTCGATACTTCGGACAGCGAGCTCCTATAATTCACCCCTCCACTTT